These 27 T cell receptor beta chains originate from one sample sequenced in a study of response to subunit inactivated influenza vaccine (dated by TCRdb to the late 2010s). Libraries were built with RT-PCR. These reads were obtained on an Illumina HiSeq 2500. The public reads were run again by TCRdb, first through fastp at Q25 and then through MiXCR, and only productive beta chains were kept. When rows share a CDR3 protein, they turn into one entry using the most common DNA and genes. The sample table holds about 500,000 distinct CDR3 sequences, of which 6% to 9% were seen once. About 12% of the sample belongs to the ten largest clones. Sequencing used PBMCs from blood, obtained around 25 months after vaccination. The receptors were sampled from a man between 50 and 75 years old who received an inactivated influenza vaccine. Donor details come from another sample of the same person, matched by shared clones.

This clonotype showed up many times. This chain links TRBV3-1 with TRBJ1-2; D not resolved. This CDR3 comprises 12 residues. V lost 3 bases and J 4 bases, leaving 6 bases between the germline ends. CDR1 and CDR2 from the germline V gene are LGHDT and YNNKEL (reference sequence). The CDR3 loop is CASSQRFYGYTF. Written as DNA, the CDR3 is TGTGCCAGCAGCCAGAGGTTCTATGGCTACACCTTC.

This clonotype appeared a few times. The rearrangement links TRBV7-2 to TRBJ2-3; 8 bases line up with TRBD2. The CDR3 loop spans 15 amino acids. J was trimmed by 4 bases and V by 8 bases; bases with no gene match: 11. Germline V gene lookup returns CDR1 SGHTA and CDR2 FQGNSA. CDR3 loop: CASQIRGGFSDTQYF. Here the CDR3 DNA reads TGTGCCAGCCAAATCCGGGGGGGATTTTCAGATACGCAGTATTTT.

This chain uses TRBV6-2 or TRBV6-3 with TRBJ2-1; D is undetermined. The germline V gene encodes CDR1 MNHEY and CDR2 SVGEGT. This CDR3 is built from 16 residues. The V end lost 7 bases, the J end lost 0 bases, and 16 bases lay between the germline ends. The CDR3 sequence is CASTDLTGVSYNEQFF. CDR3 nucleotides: TGTGCCAGCACCGACCTGACCGGCGTCTCCTACAATGAGCAGTTCTTC.

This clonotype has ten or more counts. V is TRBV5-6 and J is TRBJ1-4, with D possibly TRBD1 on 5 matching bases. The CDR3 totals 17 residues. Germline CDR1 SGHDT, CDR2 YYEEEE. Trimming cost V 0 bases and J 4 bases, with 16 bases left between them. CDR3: CASSLDPQWGNNEKLFF. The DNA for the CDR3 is TGTGCCAGCAGCTTGGACCCCCAATGGGGGAATAATGAAAAACTGTTTTTT.

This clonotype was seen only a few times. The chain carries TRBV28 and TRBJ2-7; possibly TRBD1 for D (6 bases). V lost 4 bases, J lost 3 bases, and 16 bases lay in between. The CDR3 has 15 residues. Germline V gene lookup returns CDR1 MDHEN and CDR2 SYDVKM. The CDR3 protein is CASSSTGPPFYEQYF. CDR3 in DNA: TGTGCCAGCAGTTCTACAGGGCCCCCCTTCTACGAGCAGTACTTC. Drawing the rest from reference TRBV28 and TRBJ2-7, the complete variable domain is DVKVTQSSRYLVKRTGEKVFLECVQDMDHENMFWYRQDPGLGLRLIYFSYDVKMKEKGDIPEGYSVSREKKERFSLILESASTNQTSMYLCASSSTGPPFYEQYFGPGTRLTVT.

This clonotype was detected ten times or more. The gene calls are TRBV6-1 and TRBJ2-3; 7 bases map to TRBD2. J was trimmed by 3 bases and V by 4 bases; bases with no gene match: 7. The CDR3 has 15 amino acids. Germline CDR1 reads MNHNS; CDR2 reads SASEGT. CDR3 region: CASSGTRAFTDTQYF. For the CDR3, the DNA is TGTGCCAGCAGTGGGACTAGGGCCTTTACAGATACGCAGTATTTT.

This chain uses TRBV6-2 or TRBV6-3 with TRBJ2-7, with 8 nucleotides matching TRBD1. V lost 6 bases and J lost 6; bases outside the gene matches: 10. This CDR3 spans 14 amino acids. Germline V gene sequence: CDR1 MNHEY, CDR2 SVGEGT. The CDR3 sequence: CASSFRTGLAEQYF. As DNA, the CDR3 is TGTGCCAGCAGCTTCCGGACAGGGTTGGCCGAGCAGTACTTC.

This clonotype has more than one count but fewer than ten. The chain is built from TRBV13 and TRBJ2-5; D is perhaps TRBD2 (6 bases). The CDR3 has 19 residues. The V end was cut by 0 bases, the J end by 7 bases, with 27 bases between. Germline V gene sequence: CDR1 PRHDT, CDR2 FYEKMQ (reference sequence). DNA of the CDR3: TGTGCCAGCAGCTTAGGCACTACGATGGGGCGGGGCGCCCCGGGGACCCAGTACTTC. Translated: CASSLGTTMGRGAPGTQYF.

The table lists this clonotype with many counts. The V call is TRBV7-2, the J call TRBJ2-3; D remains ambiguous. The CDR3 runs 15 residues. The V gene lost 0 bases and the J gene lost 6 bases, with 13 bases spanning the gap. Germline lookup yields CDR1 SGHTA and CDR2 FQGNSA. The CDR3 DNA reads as TGTGCCAGCAGCTTAGCCAAAGGGTATGGCGATACGCAGTATTTT. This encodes CASSLAKGYGDTQYF. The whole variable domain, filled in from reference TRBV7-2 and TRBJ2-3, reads GAGVSQSPSNKVTEKGKDVELRCDPISGHTALYWYRQSLGQGLEFLIYFQGNSAPDKSGLPSDRFSAERTGGSVSTLTIQRTQQEDSAVYLCASSLAKGYGDTQYFGPGTRLTVL.

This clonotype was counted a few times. CDR3 sequence (DNA): TGTGCCAGCAGCTTAGGGGCACGGGGAAACACCATATATTTT. It specifies CASSLGARGNTIYF. The rearrangement uses TRBV7-2 and TRBJ1-3; no definite D call. V was clipped by 1 base and J by 4 bases, with 8 bases between them. This CDR3 has 14 residues. Looked up from germline, CDR1 is SGHTA and CDR2 is FQGNSA.

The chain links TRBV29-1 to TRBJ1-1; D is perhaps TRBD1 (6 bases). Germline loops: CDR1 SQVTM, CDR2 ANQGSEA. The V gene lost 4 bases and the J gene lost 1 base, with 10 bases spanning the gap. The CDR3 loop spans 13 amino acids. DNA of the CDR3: TGCAGCGTTGGGAGGGGGGCGAACACTGAAGCTTTCTTT. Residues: CSVGRGANTEAFF.

In DNA form, the CDR3 reads TGTGCCAGCAGCCAACCCGGTGCAGGGTCCAATGAGCAGTTCTTC. As protein: CASSQPGAGSNEQFF. V and J are TRBV6-1 and TRBJ2-1; the D gene is possibly TRBD1 (5 bases). The CDR3 spans 15 residues. V was clipped by 6 bases and J by 6 bases, with 18 bases between them. Germline lookup yields CDR1 MNHNS and CDR2 SASEGT.

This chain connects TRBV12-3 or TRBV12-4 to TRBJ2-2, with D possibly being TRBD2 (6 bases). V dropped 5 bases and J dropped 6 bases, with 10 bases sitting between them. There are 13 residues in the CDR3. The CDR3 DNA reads TGTGCCAGCAGTCTTCGACTAGCCGGGGAGCTGTTTTTT. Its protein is CASSLRLAGELFF.

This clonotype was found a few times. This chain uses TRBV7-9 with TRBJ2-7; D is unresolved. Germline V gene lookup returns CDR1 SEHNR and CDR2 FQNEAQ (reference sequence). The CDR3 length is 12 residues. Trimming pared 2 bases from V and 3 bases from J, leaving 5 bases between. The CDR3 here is CASSLSHYEQYF. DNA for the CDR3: TGTGCCAGCAGCTTATCCCACTACGAGCAGTACTTC.

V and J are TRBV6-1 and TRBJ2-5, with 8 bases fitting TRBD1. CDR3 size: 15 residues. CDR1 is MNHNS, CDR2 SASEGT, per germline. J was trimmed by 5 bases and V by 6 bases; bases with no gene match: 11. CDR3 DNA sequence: TGTGCCAGCAGATCCGCAGGGGGCTTAAAGGAGACCCAGTACTTC. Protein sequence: CASRSAGGLKETQYF.

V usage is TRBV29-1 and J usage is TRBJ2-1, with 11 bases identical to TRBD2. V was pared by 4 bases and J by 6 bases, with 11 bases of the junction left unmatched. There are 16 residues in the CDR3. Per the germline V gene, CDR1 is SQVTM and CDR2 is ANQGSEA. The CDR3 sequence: CSVVGVTSGTRNEQFF. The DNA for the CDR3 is TGCAGCGTTGTTGGGGTGACTAGCGGGACACGCAATGAGCAGTTCTTC.

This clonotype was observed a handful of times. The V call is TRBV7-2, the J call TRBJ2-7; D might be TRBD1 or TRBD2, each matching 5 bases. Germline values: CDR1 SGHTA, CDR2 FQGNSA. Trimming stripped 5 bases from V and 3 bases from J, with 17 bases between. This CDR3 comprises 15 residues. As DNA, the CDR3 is TGTGCCAGCAGCAAAACCGGGACGGGAATCTACGAGCAGTACTTC. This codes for CASSKTGTGIYEQYF.

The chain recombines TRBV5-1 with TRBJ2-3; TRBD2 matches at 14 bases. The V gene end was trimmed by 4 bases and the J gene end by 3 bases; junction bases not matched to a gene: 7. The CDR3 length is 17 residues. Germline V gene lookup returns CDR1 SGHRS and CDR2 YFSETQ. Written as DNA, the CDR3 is TGCGCCAGCAGCCCACGACTAGCGGGAGGGGTAACAGATACGCAGTATTTT. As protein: CASSPRLAGGVTDTQYF.

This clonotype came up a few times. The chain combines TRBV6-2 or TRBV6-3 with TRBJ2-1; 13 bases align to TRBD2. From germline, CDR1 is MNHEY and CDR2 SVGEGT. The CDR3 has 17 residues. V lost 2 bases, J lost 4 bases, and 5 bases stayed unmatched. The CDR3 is CASSYGTSGKRYNEQFF. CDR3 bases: TGTGCCAGCAGTTACGGGACTAGCGGGAAAAGGTACAATGAGCAGTTCTTC.

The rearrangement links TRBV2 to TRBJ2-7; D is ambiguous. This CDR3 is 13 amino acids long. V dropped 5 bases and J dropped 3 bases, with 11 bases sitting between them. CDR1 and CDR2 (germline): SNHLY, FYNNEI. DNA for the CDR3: TGTGCCAGCAGTCGCACAGTTCTCTACGAGCAGTACTTC. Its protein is CASSRTVLYEQYF.

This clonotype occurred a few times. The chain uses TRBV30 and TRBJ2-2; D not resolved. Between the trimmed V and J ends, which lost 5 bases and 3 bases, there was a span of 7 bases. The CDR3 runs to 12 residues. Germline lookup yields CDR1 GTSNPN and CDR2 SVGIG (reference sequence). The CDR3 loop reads CAWGPYTGELFF. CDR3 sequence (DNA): TGTGCCTGGGGGCCTTACACCGGGGAGCTGTTTTTT.

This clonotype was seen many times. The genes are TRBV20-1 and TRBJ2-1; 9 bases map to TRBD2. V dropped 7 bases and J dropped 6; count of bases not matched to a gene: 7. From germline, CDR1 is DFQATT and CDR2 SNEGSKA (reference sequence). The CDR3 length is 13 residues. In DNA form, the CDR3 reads TGCAGTGTGACTAGCGGTGACATCAATGAGCAGTTCTTC. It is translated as CSVTSGDINEQFF.

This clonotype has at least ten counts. The CDR3 DNA follows: TGCGCCAGCAGCTTGGCCGGGTCCTGGCGTGTCGACAATGAGCAGTTCTTC. This sequence encodes CASSLAGSWRVDNEQFF. The V gene is TRBV5-1, the J gene TRBJ2-1, with D hard to call. V lost 0 bases and J 5 bases, leaving 18 bases between the germline ends. In germline, CDR1 is SGHRS, CDR2 YFSETQ. The CDR3 covers 17 residues.

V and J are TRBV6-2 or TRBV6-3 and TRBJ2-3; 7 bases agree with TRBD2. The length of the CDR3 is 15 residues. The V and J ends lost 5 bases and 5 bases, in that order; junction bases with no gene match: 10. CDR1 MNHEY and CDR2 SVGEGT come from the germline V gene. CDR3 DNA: TGTGCCAGCAGTAAGGCGGGGGTTACTCGAGATACGCAGTATTTT. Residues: CASSKAGVTRDTQYF.

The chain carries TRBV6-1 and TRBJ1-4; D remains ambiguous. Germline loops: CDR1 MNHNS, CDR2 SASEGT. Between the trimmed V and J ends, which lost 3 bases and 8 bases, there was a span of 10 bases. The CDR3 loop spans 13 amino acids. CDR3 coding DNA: TGTGCCAGCAGTGAGCAGGTGTACGAAAAACTGTTTTTT. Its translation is CASSEQVYEKLFF.

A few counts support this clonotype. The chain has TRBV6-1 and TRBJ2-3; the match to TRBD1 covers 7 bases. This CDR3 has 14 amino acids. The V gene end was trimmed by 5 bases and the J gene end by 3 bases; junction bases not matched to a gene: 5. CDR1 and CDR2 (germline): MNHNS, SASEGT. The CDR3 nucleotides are TGTGCCAGCAGTACACAGGGGTGGACAGATACGCAGTATTTT. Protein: CASSTQGWTDTQYF.

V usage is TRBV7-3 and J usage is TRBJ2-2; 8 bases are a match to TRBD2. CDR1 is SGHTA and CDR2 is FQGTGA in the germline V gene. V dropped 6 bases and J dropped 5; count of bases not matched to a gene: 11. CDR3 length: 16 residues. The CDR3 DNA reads TGTGCCAGCAGGGACCCGGGACTAGGGATAACCGGGGAGCTGTTTTTT. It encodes CASRDPGLGITGELFF.